This TCR beta chain was observed in a study of identical twins. Study-wide points: Among out-of-frame alpha sequences shared by twins, low generation probability occurred in excess.

This clonotype occurred a few times. Its antigen is currently unknown. V was trimmed by 1 base and J by 5 bases, leaving 12 bases between them. This CDR3 is 14 amino acids long. Looked up from germline, CDR1 is DFQATT and CDR2 is SNEGSKA (reference sequence). One entry per CDR3 protein results from TCRdb running MiXCR on the 5' RACE reads. The sample holds hundreds of thousands of distinct CDR3 sequences, more than 6.5% seen once. This sample was also put to use in a study of yellow fever vaccine responses in identical twins.

Sequenced material: memory (CD45RO+) T cells sorted from blood. The sequence was collected from a woman between 18 and 29 years old in good health. V gene TRBV20-1 combines with J gene TRBJ2-1; no clear D. The CDR3 reads CSARAGRENNEQFF. DNA for the CDR3: TGCAGTGCTAGAGCTGGACGAGAAAACAATGAGCAGTTCTTC.